This T cell receptor (beta chain) was sequenced in a study of blood T cells in healthy people across ages. Study-wide results and limits: Shifts in expanded clonotypes may have been confounded by donor CMV status, which was unknown.

A J-beta primer mix and a sample-barcoded 5' primer were used in a second PCR of roughly 7 to 12 cycles. A template-switch adaptor with 12 random nucleotides tagged each cDNA molecule. TCRdb analysed the 5' RACE reads with MiXCR anew, one entry per CDR3 protein. The sample lists some 900,000 distinct CDR3 sequences, around 48% seen once, with 13% in the top ten. Isolation of PBMCs gave at least 7 million cells per sample. On this clonotype itself: Its antigen is currently unknown.

The clonotype originates from a man aged 30-40 years in good health. The sequenced material came from blood.

CDR3 sequence reads: CASRHRDTNQPQHF. CDR3 coding DNA: TGTGCCAGCAGACACCGGGACACCAATCAGCCCCAGCATTTT. The genes are TRBV28 and TRBJ1-5; TRBD1 might be the D (6 bases). This CDR3 spans 14 amino acids. Deletions cut 6 bases from V and 3 bases from J, with 12 bases between. Germline V CDR1 and CDR2: MDHEN, SYDVKM. The complete variable domain, with remaining parts taken from reference TRBV28 and TRBJ1-5, reads DVKVTQSSRYLVKRTGEKVFLECVQDMDHENMFWYRQDPGLGLRLIYFSYDVKMKEKGDIPEGYSVSREKKERFSLILESASTNQTSMYLCASRHRDTNQPQHFGDGTRLSIL.